These T cell receptor beta chains were read from a single sample in a study of blood T cells in healthy people across ages. TCRdb used MiXCR to reprocess the 5' RACE reads, holding one entry per CDR3 protein. The table lists roughly 800,000 distinct CDR3 sequences, 20% to 30% of them singletons. In addition, the sample was reused for a study of T cells of mothers and their children.

The specimen sequenced was blood. These receptors originate from a boy aged 5-17 years in good health. CDR3s include the opening cysteine and the closing phenylalanine or tryptophan. The order of the fields is clone size, J gene, V gene, D gene, CDR3 DNA, CDR3 protein. A D gene is named only where the DNA matches it firmly. Part of the rows lack a size; the others show once, few, many or a class for expanded clones.

>-|TRBJ2-1|TRBV10-3|TRBD2
TGTGCCATCAGTGAGCCTCTGGGACTAGCGTCCCACAATGAGCAGTTCTTC
CAISEPLGLASHNEQFF
>-|TRBJ2-5|TRBV20-1|-
TGCAGTGCTAGAGATCTTAGGGGGACCGAGGAGACCCAGTACTTC
CSARDLRGTEETQYF
>-|TRBJ1-2|TRBV2|-
TGTGCCAGCAGTGAAAATAGGACGGGAAATGGCTACACCTTC
CASSENRTGNGYTF
>-|TRBJ2-4|TRBV23-1|TRBD1
TGCGCCAGCACTCCGGGACAGGGGTCTCCGAGTCTAGCCAAAAACATTCAGTACTTC
CASTPGQGSPSLAKNIQYF
>few|TRBJ2-7|TRBV6-2/TRBV6-3|TRBD2
TGTGCCAGCAGCGGACTAGCGACACTCTACGAGCAGTACTTC
CASSGLATLYEQYF
>few|TRBJ2-7|TRBV29-1|TRBD1
TGCAGCGTGCAGAGCCCGGGACAGGGCTACGAGCAGTACTTC
CSVQSPGQGYEQYF
>-|TRBJ2-3|TRBV7-6|TRBD2
TGTGCCAGCAGCTCACTAGCGGCCACAGATACGCAGTATTTT
CASSSLAATDTQYF
>-|TRBJ2-2|TRBV7-3|TRBD2
TGTGCCAGCAGCTTAGGGACTAGCGGGGGACGGACCGGGGAGCTGTTTTTT
CASSLGTSGGRTGELFF
>-|TRBJ2-5|TRBV28|TRBD2
TGTGCCAGCAGTTTATTGGTAGCGGGGGGGCTGCAAGAGACCCAGTACTTC
CASSLLVAGGLQETQYF
>few|TRBJ1-2|TRBV6-2/TRBV6-3|-
TGTGCCAGCCGAACCTTGCATAACTATGGCTACACCTTC
CASRTLHNYGYTF
>many|TRBJ1-2|TRBV7-2|-
TGTGCCAGCAGCTTAGCCACAGTGGGCTACACCTTC
CASSLATVGYTF
>-|TRBJ2-7|TRBV4-3|-
TGCGCCAGCAGCCAAGAAGCGACTGACTACGAGCAGTACTTC
CASSQEATDYEQYF
>many|TRBJ2-5|TRBV24-1|-
TGTGCCACCAGTGATGCCCTGGGACCGAAAGAGACCCAGTACTTC
CATSDALGPKETQYF
>many|TRBJ2-1|TRBV6-2/TRBV6-3|-
TGTGCCAGCAGTTACAACCCTAACGAGCAGTTCTTC
CASSYNPNEQFF
>-|TRBJ2-3|TRBV7-2|-
TGTGCCAGCAGCTTACGACGGTTACAGGGATCAGATACGCAGTATTTT
CASSLRRLQGSDTQYF
>-|TRBJ1-4|TRBV6-1|-
TGTGCCAGCAGACAGGGACTACATAATGAAAAACTGTTTTTT
CASRQGLHNEKLFF
>few|TRBJ2-1|TRBV28|TRBD1
TGTGCCAGCAGTTTGTCGACAGGGGGTAGTGAGCAGTTCTTC
CASSLSTGGSEQFF
>-|TRBJ1-5|TRBV3-1|TRBD1
TGTGCCAGCAGCCATGGGGACAGGACGAATCAGCCCCAGCATTTT
CASSHGDRTNQPQHF
>-|TRBJ2-1|TRBV7-2|-
TGTGCCAGCAGCTCGATGACAGCCTACAATGAGCAGTTCTTC
CASSSMTAYNEQFF
>-|TRBJ2-5|TRBV3-1|-
TGTGCCAGCAGCCAAGATCGGTCGGGGCTACAAGAGACCCAGTACTTC
CASSQDRSGLQETQYF
>-|TRBJ2-6|TRBV15|-
TGTGCCACCAGCAGAGGGGGGATTACGCTCTCTGGGGCCAACGTCCTGACTTTC
CATSRGGITLSGANVLTF
>few|TRBJ1-1|TRBV5-1|-
TGCGCCAGCAGCTTGGATGGAGGGAAGAACACTGAAGCTTTCTTT
CASSLDGGKNTEAFF
>few|TRBJ2-1|TRBV7-9|-
TGTGCCAGCAGCCCAATTGAGGGACAGCAGTTCTTC
CASSPIEGQQFF
>few|TRBJ2-1|TRBV20-1|-
TGCAGTGCTAGCTGGACGGCCGTTGCGTCCTACAATGAGCAGTTCTTC
CSASWTAVASYNEQFF
>-|TRBJ2-3|TRBV29-1|-
TGCAGCGTCGTCCATGCTGGGGATACGCAGTATTTT
CSVVHAGDTQYF
>-|TRBJ2-1|TRBV6-4|-
TGTGCCAGCAGACACAAAGTGCGGCCCAGCTCCTACAATGAGCAGTTCTTC
CASRHKVRPSSYNEQFF
>few|TRBJ2-7|TRBV28|TRBD2
TGTGCCAGCAGTTTATACGGCGGGGGGGCTGGCGAGCAGTACTTC
CASSLYGGGAGEQYF
>few|TRBJ2-2|TRBV2|TRBD1
TGTGCCAGCAGTGAATTGAGGGGGCCCACCGGGGAGCTGTTTTTT
CASSELRGPTGELFF
>-|TRBJ1-5|TRBV2|-
TGTGCCAGCAGTGAGCAGGGCATCAATCAGCCCCAGCATTTT
CASSEQGINQPQHF
>-|TRBJ1-1|TRBV6-5|-
TGTGCCGGCAGTTTTTCCCCTTTAACCTGGGAAGCTTTCTTT
CAGSFSPLTWEAFF
>few|TRBJ2-1|TRBV29-1|TRBD1
TGCAGCGTTCCTGGCAGGGGGATCTATGAGCAGTTCTTC
CSVPGRGIYEQFF
>few|TRBJ2-7|TRBV25-1|-
TGTGCCAGCAGTGGGAGGACCGGCGGAGGGGTTCAGTACTTC
CASSGRTGGGVQYF